This TCR beta chain was identified during a study of tissue T cells after allogeneic stem cell transplantation. Trimming took 1 base from V and 4 from J, leaving 14 bases between them. Germline V lookup: CDR1 PRHDT, CDR2 FYEKMQ (reference sequence). CDR3 length equals 16 residues. Median post-mortem interval was around 9.3 hours for GI, liver, skin and lymphoid tissues. Assay: immunoSEQ multiplex PCR; the TCRdb copy retains only in-frame clones and omits some. The table includes 6,000 to 8,000 clones, approximately 70% detected once. A remark on this clone: Its matching antigen is unknown.

Findings and limits, study-wide: Sampling depth was limited, and the cohort was small and clinically varied.

The TCR was taken from a woman aged 18-50 years with breast cancer. J is TRBJ2-1 and V is TRBV13; no clear D gene. This specimen consisted of tissue from the stomach, obtained at autopsy. CDR3 loop: CASSLDNGMSYNEQFF. The CDR3 region has the DNA TGTGCCAGCAGCTTAGACAACGGAATGTCGTACAATGAGCAGTTCTTC.